A single sample gave rise to the 14 T cell receptor beta chains below, sequenced in a study of T cells in Graves' hyperthyroidism and ophthalmopathy. The source material, RNA transcripts, was used to amplify TCR beta CDR3 regions. The primer set for the first-round RT-PCR of the TCR CDR3 was HTBI. TCRdb redid the calling of the multiplex PCR reads with MiXCR, one entry per CDR3 protein. The repertoire holds 550,000 to 700,000 distinct CDR3 sequences, with approximately 15% as singletons. Sequences were obtained from blood. The receptor set was obtained from a woman aged 40-49 years with Graves' ophthalmopathy.

This clonotype came up a few times. The J gene is TRBJ2-5, the V gene TRBV30; 10 positions match TRBD1. V gave up 5 bases and J gave up 7 bases; unmatched junction bases: 13. Looked up from germline, CDR1 is GTSNPN and CDR2 is SVGIG (reference sequence). The CDR3 consists of 15 residues. CDR3 residues: CAWGTRDRGWRTQYF. The CDR3 nucleotides read TGTGCCTGGGGGACTCGGGACAGGGGTTGGAGGACCCAGTACTTC.

The sample holds many counts of this clonotype. This rearrangement joins TRBV7-3 to TRBJ2-7; tentatively, D is TRBD1 or TRBD2 (5 bases each). V gave up 4 bases and J gave up 6 bases, with 16 bases separating them. The germline gives CDR1 SGHTA, CDR2 FQGTGA. There are 14 residues in the CDR3. The CDR3 DNA is TGTGCCAGCAGCTCGGGACCCGGGCAGGGCGAGCAGTACTTC. It codes for CASSSGPGQGEQYF.

This clonotype appeared many times. The chain recombines TRBV6-2 or TRBV6-3 with TRBJ2-5; 12 bases agree with TRBD2. Trimming at V came to 1 base and at J to 2 bases, leaving 2 bases not matched to a gene. Germline V gene sequence: CDR1 MNHEY, CDR2 SVGEGT. This CDR3 is built from 16 residues. CDR3 sequence (DNA): TGTGCCAGCAGTTACTGGGGGACTAGCGGGCAAGAGACCCAGTACTTC. Protein: CASSYWGTSGQETQYF.

In this sample, this clonotype turned up many times. This chain uses TRBV7-3 with TRBJ2-5; the D is unclear. Germline loops: CDR1 SGHTA, CDR2 FQGTGA. With 5 bases removed from V and 1 base from J, the gap between germline ends came to 8 bases. The CDR3 is 13 amino acids. This CDR3 reads CASSQITQETQYF. DNA of the CDR3: TGTGCCAGCAGCCAGATAACCCAAGAGACCCAGTACTTC.

The genes are TRBV28 and TRBJ2-7; 7 bases fit TRBD1. Looked up from germline, CDR1 is MDHEN and CDR2 is SYDVKM. CDR3 length: 14 residues. J lost 0 bases, V lost 7 bases, and 6 bases had no gene match. The CDR3: CASIQGGSSYEQYF. DNA of the CDR3: TGTGCCAGCATCCAAGGGGGCAGCTCCTACGAGCAGTACTTC. The full variable domain, its missing parts supplied by reference TRBV28 and TRBJ2-7, is DVKVTQSSRYLVKRTGEKVFLECVQDMDHENMFWYRQDPGLGLRLIYFSYDVKMKEKGDIPEGYSVSREKKERFSLILESASTNQTSMYLCASIQGGSSYEQYFGPGTRLTVT.

Ten or more counts support this clonotype. The genes are TRBV9 and TRBJ2-5; TRBD2 is a possible D gene (6 bases). V was shortened by 6 bases and J by 5 bases, with 20 bases between the two germline ends. Germline V gene data show CDR1 as SGDLS and CDR2 as YYNGEE. This CDR3 is built from 15 residues. The CDR3 DNA sequence: TGTGCCAGCAACCGCCGGGACTCAAGTGGGGAGACCCAGTACTTC. Encoded protein: CASNRRDSSGETQYF.

Many counts were recorded for this clonotype. This CDR3 reads CASSFGGQGAYEQYF. Here the CDR3 DNA reads TGTGCCAGCAGTTTTGGTGGACAGGGGGCCTACGAGCAGTACTTC. V gene TRBV28 combines with J gene TRBJ2-7; 10 bases are shared with TRBD1. The junction had 4 bases not matched to a gene; V was cut back by 3 bases and J by 2 bases. CDR3 size: 15 residues. Germline V gene sequence: CDR1 MDHEN, CDR2 SYDVKM.

This clonotype occurred a few times. The rearrangement joins TRBV6-5 to TRBJ2-7; maybe TRBD1 (6 bases). From germline, CDR1 is MNHEY and CDR2 SVGAGI. CDR3 length equals 14 residues. V dropped 0 bases and J dropped 6 bases, with 12 bases sitting between them. Here the CDR3 reads CASSYSPLQGEQYF. In nucleotides, the CDR3 is TGTGCCAGCAGTTACTCTCCCCTACAGGGCGAGCAGTACTTC.

This clonotype was counted many times. The J gene is TRBJ2-2, the V gene TRBV28; no clear D. Trimming stripped 6 bases from V and 3 bases from J, with 11 bases between. Germline V CDR1 and CDR2: MDHEN, SYDVKM. The CDR3 consists of 14 residues. CDR3 nucleotide sequence: TGTGCCAGCAGCCATGTGGTGGACACCGGGGAGCTGTTTTTT. Translating it yields CASSHVVDTGELFF.

This clonotype occurred a few times. The chain is built from TRBV11-2 and TRBJ2-7; D ambiguous. Trimming took 2 bases from V and 0 from J, leaving 11 bases between them. This CDR3 spans 15 amino acids. CDR1 is SGHAT, CDR2 FQNNGV, per germline. The CDR3 loop is CASSLNIAYSYEQYF. The CDR3 DNA is TGTGCCAGCAGCTTAAACATTGCCTACTCCTACGAGCAGTACTTC.

V and J are TRBV7-2 and TRBJ2-2; unclear D gene. CDR1 and CDR2 (germline): SGHTA, FQGNSA. The CDR3 length is 15 residues. The V end was cut by 2 bases, the J end by 1 base, with 8 bases between. The CDR3 nucleotides read TGTGCCAGCAGCTTAACCTCACTGAACACCGGGGAGCTGTTTTTT. Amino acid sequence: CASSLTSLNTGELFF.

This clonotype was counted ten times or more. The J gene is TRBJ2-7, the V gene TRBV2; TRBD2 matches at 10 bases. The junction had 6 bases not matched to a gene; V was cut back by 6 bases and J by 1 base. The CDR3 is made up of 15 amino acids. Germline CDR1 is SNHLY and CDR2 is FYNNEI. The CDR3 DNA reads TGTGCCAGCAGAGGGGGGACTAGCGAATCCTACGAGCAGTACTTC. Its protein is CASRGGTSESYEQYF.

This clonotype was found many times. The V and J genes are TRBV11-1 and TRBJ2-7; the match to TRBD2 covers 10 bases. The CDR3 contains 16 residues. Germline V gives CDR1 SGHAT, CDR2 FQDESV (reference sequence). The ends lost 1 base at V and 0 bases at J; junction bases unmatched: 3. This CDR3 is CASSLGLAGRSYEQYF. The CDR3 DNA follows: TGTGCCAGCAGCTTAGGACTAGCGGGCCGCTCCTACGAGCAGTACTTC.

CDR3 in DNA: TGTGCCAGCAGCCCGGGATTCGGCGGGAGATCCGTGGGGGGAGAGACCCAGTACTTC. It is translated as CASSPGFGGRSVGGETQYF. The chain recombines TRBV11-1 with TRBJ2-5; 7 positions agree with TRBD2. V shed 5 bases, J shed 4 bases, and the junction held 22 bases outside the gene matches. CDR1 and CDR2 (germline): SGHAT, FQDESV (reference sequence). The CDR3 is 19 residues long.